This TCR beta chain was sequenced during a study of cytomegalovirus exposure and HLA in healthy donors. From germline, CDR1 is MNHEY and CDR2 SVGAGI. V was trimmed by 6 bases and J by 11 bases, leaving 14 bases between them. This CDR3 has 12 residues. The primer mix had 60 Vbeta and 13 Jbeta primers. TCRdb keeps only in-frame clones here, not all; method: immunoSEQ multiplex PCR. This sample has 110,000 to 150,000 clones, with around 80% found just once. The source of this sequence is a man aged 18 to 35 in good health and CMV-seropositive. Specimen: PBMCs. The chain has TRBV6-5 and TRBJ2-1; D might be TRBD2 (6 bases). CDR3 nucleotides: TGTGCCAGCAGGGGGGGTGGGGCTCAGCAGTTCTTC. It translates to CASRGGGAQQFF.